This TCR beta chain was identified in a study of T cells in localized non-small cell lung cancer. Study results and limitations: Uninvolved adjacent lung had higher T cell clonality than tumor and all other tissues. The study detected a median approximately 57 of the top 100 tumor clones in adjacent lung. Sequence data derive from only one tumor region, so heterogeneity remains possible.

Libraries were prepared by immunoSEQ multiplex PCR; TCRdb keeps only in-frame clonotypes and omits some of them. Among about 8,000 clones listed, 87% were seen once. About this clone itself: Its matching antigen is unknown.

After removal of 3 bases from V and 8 bases from J, the junction contained 13 bases not matched to a gene. The CDR3 has 16 amino acids. Per the germline V gene, CDR1 is SGDLS and CDR2 is YYNGEE. Sequencing used peripheral blood, obtained before any cancer treatment. The chain combines TRBV9 with TRBJ1-1, with 10 positions matching TRBD1. The TCR comes from a male donor older than 55 with stage III lung adenocarcinoma. The CDR3 is CASSARDRGRSSEAFF. The DNA for the CDR3 is TGTGCCAGCAGCGCTCGGGACAGGGGTCGTTCGTCCGAAGCTTTCTTT.